This is a list of T cell receptor beta chains from one sample in a study of beta chain features in type 1 diabetes. Using immunoSEQ multiplex PCR, the repertoire was profiled, and TCRdb retains in-frame clones only, with some absent. The sample carries hundreds of thousands of clones, 15% to 17% recorded once. The sample was naive CD4+ T cells from blood. These receptor sequences come from a man aged 18 to 29 in good health. Each CDR3 is given with its conserved first and last residue. The order of the fields is D gene, J gene, clone size, V gene, CDR3 protein, CDR3 DNA. A D gene is named only where the DNA matches it firmly. The size of a clone is reported for some rows only, either as once, few or many, or as a class for expanded clones.

d_call: .
j_call: TRBJ2-1
clone_size: .
v_call: TRBV7-2
cdr3_aa: CASSSIVSTGLYNEQFF
cdr3_nt: TGTGCCAGCAGCTCTATCGTCAGCACTGGCCTATACAATGAGCAGTTCTTC

d_call: .
j_call: TRBJ1-3
clone_size: few
v_call: TRBV7-2
cdr3_aa: CASSLGRERSLTIYF
cdr3_nt: TGTGCCAGCAGCTTAGGCAGGGAACGGAGCCTCACCATATATTTT

d_call: .
j_call: TRBJ1-3
clone_size: .
v_call: TRBV15
cdr3_aa: CATSRGLSHVSGNTIYF
cdr3_nt: TGTGCCACCAGCAGAGGACTTAGCCACGTCTCTGGAAACACCATATATTTT

d_call: TRBD1
j_call: TRBJ1-2
clone_size: .
v_call: TRBV4-1
cdr3_aa: CASSQSRQGTYGYTF
cdr3_nt: TGCGCCAGCAGCCAGAGCCGACAGGGGACGTATGGCTACACCTTC

d_call: .
j_call: TRBJ2-3
clone_size: .
v_call: TRBV28
cdr3_aa: CASSPDTGRTDTQYF
cdr3_nt: TGTGCCAGCAGCCCCGATACAGGGAGGACAGATACGCAGTATTTT

d_call: TRBD2
j_call: TRBJ2-7
clone_size: .
v_call: TRBV9
cdr3_aa: CASSRRGGNEQYF
cdr3_nt: TGTGCCAGCAGCCGCCGGGGGGGCAACGAGCAGTACTTC

d_call: .
j_call: TRBJ2-3
clone_size: few
v_call: TRBV5-1
cdr3_aa: CASSLGDPPRTQYF
cdr3_nt: TGCGCCAGCAGCTTAGGGGACCCACCTCGTACGCAGTATTTT

d_call: .
j_call: TRBJ1-6
clone_size: .
v_call: TRBV28
cdr3_aa: CASSLGDPPLHF
cdr3_nt: TGTGCCAGCAGTTTAGGGGATCCACCCCTCCACTTT

d_call: .
j_call: TRBJ1-4
clone_size: .
v_call: TRBV2
cdr3_aa: CASRPGLRWEKLFF
cdr3_nt: TGTGCCAGCAGGCCGGGCCTCCGTTGGGAAAAACTGTTTTTT

d_call: .
j_call: TRBJ1-2
clone_size: .
v_call: TRBV4-3
cdr3_aa: CASSRELSNYGYTF
cdr3_nt: TGCGCCAGCAGCCGGGAATTATCTAACTATGGCTACACCTTC

d_call: .
j_call: TRBJ2-5
clone_size: few
v_call: TRBV7-2
cdr3_aa: CASSLVETQYF
cdr3_nt: TGTGCCAGCAGCTTAGTAGAGACCCAGTACTTC

d_call: .
j_call: TRBJ2-1
clone_size: .
v_call: TRBV4-2
cdr3_aa: CASSLGGTGGNEQFF
cdr3_nt: TGTGCCAGCAGCCTCGGGGGTACCGGGGGCAATGAGCAGTTCTTC

d_call: TRBD2
j_call: TRBJ2-4
clone_size: few
v_call: TRBV30
cdr3_aa: CAWSVTSGGTIQYF
cdr3_nt: TGTGCCTGGAGTGTGACTAGCGGGGGGACCATTCAGTACTTC

d_call: .
j_call: TRBJ2-2
clone_size: .
v_call: TRBV9
cdr3_aa: CASSPITGELFF
cdr3_nt: TGTGCCAGCAGCCCAATCACCGGGGAGCTGTTTTTT

d_call: TRBD2
j_call: TRBJ2-1
clone_size: .
v_call: TRBV7-2
cdr3_aa: CASSPGLAPEQFF
cdr3_nt: TGTGCCAGCAGCCCAGGACTAGCCCCTGAGCAGTTCTTC

d_call: TRBD1
j_call: TRBJ1-4
clone_size: .
v_call: TRBV7-9
cdr3_aa: CASRRTGVQGKLFF
cdr3_nt: TGTGCCAGCAGACGGACAGGGGTACAGGGAAAACTGTTTTTT

d_call: .
j_call: TRBJ1-1
clone_size: few
v_call: TRBV9
cdr3_aa: CASRDNMNTEAFF
cdr3_nt: TGTGCCAGCCGGGACAACATGAACACTGAAGCTTTCTTT

d_call: .
j_call: TRBJ2-1
clone_size: few
v_call: TRBV4-1
cdr3_aa: CASKQGSSRNEQFF
cdr3_nt: TGCGCCAGCAAACAAGGGTCCTCTCGAAATGAGCAGTTCTTC

d_call: .
j_call: TRBJ2-5
clone_size: few
v_call: TRBV7-9
cdr3_aa: CASSLETQYF
cdr3_nt: TGTGCCAGCAGCCTGGAGACCCAGTACTTC

d_call: .
j_call: TRBJ1-4
clone_size: .
v_call: TRBV2
cdr3_aa: CASSEAGVANEKLFF
cdr3_nt: TGTGCCAGCAGTGAAGCGGGCGTCGCTAATGAAAAACTGTTTTTT